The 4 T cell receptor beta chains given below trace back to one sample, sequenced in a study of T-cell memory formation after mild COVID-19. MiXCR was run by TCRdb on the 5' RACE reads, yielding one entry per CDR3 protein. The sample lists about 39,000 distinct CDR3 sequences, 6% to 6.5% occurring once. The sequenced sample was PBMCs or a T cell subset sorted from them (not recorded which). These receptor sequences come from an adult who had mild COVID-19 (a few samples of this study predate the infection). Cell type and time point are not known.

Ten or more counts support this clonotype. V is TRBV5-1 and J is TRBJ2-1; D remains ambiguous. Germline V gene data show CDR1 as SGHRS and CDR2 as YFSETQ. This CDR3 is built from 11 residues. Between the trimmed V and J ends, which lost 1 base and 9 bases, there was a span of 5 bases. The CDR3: CASSLLGEQFF. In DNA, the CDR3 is TGCGCCAGCAGCTTGTTGGGTGAGCAGTTCTTC.

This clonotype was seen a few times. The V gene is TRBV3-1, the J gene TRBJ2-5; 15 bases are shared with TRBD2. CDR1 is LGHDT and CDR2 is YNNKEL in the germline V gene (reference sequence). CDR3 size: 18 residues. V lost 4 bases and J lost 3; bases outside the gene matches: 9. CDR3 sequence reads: CASSPLGLAGGSEETQYF. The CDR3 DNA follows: TGTGCCAGCAGCCCCCTGGGACTAGCGGGGGGCAGCGAAGAGACCCAGTACTTC.

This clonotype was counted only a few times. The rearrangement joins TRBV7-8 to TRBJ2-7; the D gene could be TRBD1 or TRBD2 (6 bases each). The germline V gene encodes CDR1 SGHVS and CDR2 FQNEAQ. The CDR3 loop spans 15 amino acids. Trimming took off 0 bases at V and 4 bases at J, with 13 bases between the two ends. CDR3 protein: CASSLAEGHIYEQYF. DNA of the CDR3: TGTGCCAGCAGCTTAGCGGAGGGACACATATACGAGCAGTACTTC.

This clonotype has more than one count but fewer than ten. The CDR3 DNA reads TGTGCCTGCGGGCGGGGACAAGAGACCCAGTACTTC. Protein product: CACGRGQETQYF. This sequence joins TRBV12-3 or TRBV12-4 and TRBJ2-5; maybe TRBD2 (6 bases). Trimming cost V 11 bases and J 2 bases, with 12 bases left between them. The CDR3 has 12 amino acids.